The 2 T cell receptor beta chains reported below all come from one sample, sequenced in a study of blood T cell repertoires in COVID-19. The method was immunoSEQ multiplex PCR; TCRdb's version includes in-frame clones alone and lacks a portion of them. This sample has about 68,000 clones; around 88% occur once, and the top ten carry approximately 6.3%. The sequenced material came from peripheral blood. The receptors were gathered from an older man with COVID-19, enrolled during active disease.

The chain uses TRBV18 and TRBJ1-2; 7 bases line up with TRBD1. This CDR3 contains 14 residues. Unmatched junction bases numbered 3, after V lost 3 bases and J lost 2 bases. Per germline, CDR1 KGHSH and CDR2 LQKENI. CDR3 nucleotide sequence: TGTGCCAGCTCACCGGTACAGGGGAACTATGGCTACACCTTC. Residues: CASSPVQGNYGYTF.

The CDR3, as DNA: TGTGCCAGCAGATCTAACAGGGATCTACCTCAGTATTTT. Translation: CASRSNRDLPQYF. The rearrangement uses TRBV6-5 and TRBJ2-3; perhaps TRBD1 as D (6 bases). The CDR3 contains 13 residues. In germline, CDR1 is MNHEY, CDR2 SVGAGI. V lost 6 bases and J lost 12, with 19 bases in between.